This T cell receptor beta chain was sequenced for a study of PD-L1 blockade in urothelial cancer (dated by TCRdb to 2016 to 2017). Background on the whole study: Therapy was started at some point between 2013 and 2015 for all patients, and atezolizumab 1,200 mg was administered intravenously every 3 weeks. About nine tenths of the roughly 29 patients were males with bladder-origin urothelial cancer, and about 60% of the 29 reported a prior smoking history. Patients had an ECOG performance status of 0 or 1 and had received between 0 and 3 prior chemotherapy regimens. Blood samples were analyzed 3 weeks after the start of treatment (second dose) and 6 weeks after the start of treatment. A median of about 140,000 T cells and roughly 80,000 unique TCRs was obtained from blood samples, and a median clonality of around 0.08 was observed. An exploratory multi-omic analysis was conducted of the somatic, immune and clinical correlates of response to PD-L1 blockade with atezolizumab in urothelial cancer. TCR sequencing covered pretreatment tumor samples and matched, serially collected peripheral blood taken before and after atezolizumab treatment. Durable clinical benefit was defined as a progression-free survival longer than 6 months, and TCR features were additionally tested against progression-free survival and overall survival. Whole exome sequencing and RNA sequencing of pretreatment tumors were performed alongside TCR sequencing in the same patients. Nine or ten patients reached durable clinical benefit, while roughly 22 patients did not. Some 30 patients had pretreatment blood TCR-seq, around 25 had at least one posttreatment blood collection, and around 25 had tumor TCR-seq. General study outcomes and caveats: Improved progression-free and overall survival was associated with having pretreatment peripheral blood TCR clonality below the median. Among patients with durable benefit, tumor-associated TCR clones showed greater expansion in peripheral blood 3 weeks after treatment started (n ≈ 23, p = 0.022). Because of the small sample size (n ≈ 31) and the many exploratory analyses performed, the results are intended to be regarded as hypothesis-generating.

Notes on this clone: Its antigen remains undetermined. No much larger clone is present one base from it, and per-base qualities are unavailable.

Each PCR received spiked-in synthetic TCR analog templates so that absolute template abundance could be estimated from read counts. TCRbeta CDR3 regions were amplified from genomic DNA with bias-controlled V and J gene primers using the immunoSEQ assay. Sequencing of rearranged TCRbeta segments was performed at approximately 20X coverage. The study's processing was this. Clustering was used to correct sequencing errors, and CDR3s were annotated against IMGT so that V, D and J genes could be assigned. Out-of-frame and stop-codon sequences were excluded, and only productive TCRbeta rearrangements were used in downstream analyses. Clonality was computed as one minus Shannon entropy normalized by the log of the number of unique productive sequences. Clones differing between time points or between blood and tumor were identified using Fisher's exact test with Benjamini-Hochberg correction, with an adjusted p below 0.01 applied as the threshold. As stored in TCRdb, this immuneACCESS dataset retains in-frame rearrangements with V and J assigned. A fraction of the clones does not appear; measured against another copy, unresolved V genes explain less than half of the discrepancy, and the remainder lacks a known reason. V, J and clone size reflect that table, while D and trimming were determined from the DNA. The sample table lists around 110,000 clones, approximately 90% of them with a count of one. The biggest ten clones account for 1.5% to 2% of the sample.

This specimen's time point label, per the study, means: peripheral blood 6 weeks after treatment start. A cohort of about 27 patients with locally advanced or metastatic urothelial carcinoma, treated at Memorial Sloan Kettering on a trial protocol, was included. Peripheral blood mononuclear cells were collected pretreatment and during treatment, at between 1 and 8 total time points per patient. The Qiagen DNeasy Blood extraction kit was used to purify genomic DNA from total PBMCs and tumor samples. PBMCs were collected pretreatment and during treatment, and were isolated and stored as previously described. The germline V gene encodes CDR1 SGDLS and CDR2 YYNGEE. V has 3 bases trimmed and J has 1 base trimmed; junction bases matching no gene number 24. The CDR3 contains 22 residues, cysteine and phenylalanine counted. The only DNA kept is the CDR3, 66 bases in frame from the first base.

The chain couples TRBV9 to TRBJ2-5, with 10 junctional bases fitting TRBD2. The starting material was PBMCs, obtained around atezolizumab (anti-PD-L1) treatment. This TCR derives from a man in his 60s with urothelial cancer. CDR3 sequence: CASSGGQDQSMIAGGFQETQYF. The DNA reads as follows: TGTGCCAGCAGCGGCGGACAGGACCAGTCCATGATAGCGGGGGGTTTCCAAGAGACCCAGTACTTC.